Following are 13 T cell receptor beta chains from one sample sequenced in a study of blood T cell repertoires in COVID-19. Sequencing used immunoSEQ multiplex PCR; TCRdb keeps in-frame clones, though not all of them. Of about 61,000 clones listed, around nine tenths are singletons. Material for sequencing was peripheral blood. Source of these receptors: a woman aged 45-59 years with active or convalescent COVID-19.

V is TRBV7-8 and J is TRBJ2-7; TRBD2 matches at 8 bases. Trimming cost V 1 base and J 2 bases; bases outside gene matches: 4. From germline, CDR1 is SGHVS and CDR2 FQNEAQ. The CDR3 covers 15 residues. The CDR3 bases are TGTGCCAGCAGCTTAGGCGGACTAGCCACCTACGAGCAGTACTTC. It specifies CASSLGGLATYEQYF.

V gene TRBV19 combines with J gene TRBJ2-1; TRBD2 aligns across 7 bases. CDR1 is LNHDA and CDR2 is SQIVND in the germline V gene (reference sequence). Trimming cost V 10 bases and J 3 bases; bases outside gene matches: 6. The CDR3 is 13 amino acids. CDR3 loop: CATGDYVYNEQFF. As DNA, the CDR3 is TGTGCCACCGGGGACTATGTCTACAATGAGCAGTTCTTC.

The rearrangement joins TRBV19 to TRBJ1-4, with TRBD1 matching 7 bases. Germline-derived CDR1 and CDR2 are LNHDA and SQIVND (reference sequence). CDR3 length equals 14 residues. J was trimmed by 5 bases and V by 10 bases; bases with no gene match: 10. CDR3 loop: CAIRQGSRNEKLFF. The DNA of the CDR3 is TGTGCCATCAGACAGGGAAGCAGAAATGAAAAACTGTTTTTT.

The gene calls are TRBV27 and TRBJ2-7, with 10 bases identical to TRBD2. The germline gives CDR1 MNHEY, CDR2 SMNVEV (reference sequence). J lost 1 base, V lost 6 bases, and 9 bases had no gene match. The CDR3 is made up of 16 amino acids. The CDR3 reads CASRRETSGYSYEQYF. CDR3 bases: TGTGCCAGCAGGAGAGAGACTAGCGGGTATTCCTACGAGCAGTACTTC.

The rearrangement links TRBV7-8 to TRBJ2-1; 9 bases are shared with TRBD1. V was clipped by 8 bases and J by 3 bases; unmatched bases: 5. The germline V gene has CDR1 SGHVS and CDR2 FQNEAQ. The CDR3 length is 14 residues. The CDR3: CASAGTGSYNEQFF. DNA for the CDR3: TGTGCCAGCGCGGGGACAGGGAGCTACAATGAGCAGTTCTTC.

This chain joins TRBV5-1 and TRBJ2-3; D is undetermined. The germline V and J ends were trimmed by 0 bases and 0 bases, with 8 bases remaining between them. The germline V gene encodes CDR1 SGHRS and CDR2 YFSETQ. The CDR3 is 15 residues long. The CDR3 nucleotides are TGCGCCAGCAGCTTGGCTTGGCTTAGCACAGATACGCAGTATTTT. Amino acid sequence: CASSLAWLSTDTQYF.

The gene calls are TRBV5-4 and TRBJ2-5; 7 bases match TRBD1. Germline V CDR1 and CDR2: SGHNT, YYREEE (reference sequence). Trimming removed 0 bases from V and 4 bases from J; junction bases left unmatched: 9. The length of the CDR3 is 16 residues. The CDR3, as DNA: TGTGCCAGCAGCTTGGGACAGGGCGTGTTCTCAGAGACCCAGTACTTC. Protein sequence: CASSLGQGVFSETQYF.

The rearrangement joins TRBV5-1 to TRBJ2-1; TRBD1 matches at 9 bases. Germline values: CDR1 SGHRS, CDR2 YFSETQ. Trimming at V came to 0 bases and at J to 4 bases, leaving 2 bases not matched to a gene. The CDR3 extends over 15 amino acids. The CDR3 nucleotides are TGCGCCAGCAGCTTGGAGACAGGGGGATACAATGAGCAGTTCTTC. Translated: CASSLETGGYNEQFF.

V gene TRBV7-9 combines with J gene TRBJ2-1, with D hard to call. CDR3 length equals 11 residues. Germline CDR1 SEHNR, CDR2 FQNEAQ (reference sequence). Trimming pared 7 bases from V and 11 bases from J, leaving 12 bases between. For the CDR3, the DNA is TGTGCCAGCACCTTTTCCCTAAAGCAGTTCTTC. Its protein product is CASTFSLKQFF.

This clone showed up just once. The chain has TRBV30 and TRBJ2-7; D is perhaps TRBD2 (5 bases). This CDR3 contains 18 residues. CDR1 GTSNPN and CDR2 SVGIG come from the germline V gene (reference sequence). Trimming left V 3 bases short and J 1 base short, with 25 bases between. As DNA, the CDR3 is TGTGCCTGGAGCCCCCCGGGGTACCCCACTAGTCTGTCCTACGAGCAGTACTTC. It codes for CAWSPPGYPTSLSYEQYF.

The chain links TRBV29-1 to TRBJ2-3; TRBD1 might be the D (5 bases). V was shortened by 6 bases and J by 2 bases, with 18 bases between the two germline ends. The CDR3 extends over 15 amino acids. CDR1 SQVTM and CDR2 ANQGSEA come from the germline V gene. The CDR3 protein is CSVASTRAPTDTQYF. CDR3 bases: TGCAGCGTCGCCTCTACCAGGGCCCCCACAGATACGCAGTATTTT.

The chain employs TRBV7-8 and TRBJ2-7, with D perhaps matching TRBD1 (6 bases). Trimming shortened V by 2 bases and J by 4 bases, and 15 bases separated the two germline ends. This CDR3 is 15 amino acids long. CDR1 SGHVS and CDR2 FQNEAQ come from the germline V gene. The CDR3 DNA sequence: TGTGCCAGCAGCTTACAGCCCGCAGGGGAATACGAGCAGTACTTC. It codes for CASSLQPAGEYEQYF.

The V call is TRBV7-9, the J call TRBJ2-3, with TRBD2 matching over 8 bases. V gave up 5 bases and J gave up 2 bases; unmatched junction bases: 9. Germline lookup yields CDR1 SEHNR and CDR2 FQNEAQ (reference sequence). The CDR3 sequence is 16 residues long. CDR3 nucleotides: TGTGCCAGCAGCGTCCCCACTAGCGGATACACAGATACGCAGTATTTT. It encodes CASSVPTSGYTDTQYF.